This TCR beta chain was sequenced in a study of post-analysis software for immune sequencing data. For the study at large: The disease courses spanned relapsing-remitting, secondary progressive and progressive-relapsing forms of multiple sclerosis. Study-wide findings and caveats: A handful of TRBV segments occurring more often in patients than controls included TRBV5-6, TRBV5-1 and TRBV20-1.

There are a few counts of this clonotype. Its antigen is not known. This CDR3 has 12 residues. V lost 0 bases, J lost 10 bases, and 8 bases lay in between. The V gene's germline CDR1 is SGHTA and CDR2 FQGNSA. Unique molecular identifiers tagged the TCR beta cDNA libraries. TCRdb analysed the PCR reads with MiXCR anew, one entry per CDR3 protein. The data hold around 770,000 distinct CDR3 sequences, with 40% to 55% observed a single time. The chain is built from TRBV7-2 and TRBJ2-3; D is ambiguous. The specimen was blood. This TCR derives from a girl aged 10-17 years with multiple sclerosis. The CDR3 coding sequence is TGTGCCAGCAGCTTAGCCCCTGCGGCGCAGTATTTT. This gives the protein CASSLAPAAQYF.